This is a list of T cell receptor beta chains from one sample in a study of Ad26.COV2.S vaccination and SARS-CoV-2 variants. Assay used: immunoSEQ multiplex PCR; TCRdb lists only in-frame clones, some missing. The sample holds around 450,000 clones, 75% to 90% seen once. Sample: peripheral blood, taken in a trial of Ad26.COV2.S vaccine versus placebo. These receptors were taken from a person aged 18-65 years who received the Ad26.COV2.S COVID-19 vaccine or a placebo. Both conserved end residues are part of each CDR3. D genes are given only for firm matches. Clone size is shown for a subset of rows, as once, few, many or a class of expanded clone.

d_call	j_call	clone_size	v_call	cdr3_nt	cdr3_aa
TRBD2	TRBJ2-1	.	TRBV10-3	TGTGCCATTACTAGCGGGAGCTCCTACAATGAGCAGTTCTTC	CAITSGSSYNEQFF
TRBD1	TRBJ1-4	.	TRBV19	TGTGCCAGTAGTCCGACCGGGACAGGGGATGAAAAACTGTTTTTT	CASSPTGTGDEKLFF
.	TRBJ1-1	.	TRBV5-1	TGCGCCAGCAGCTTGTTATCCCGTAACGTGAACACTGAAGCTTTCTTT	CASSLLSRNVNTEAFF
.	TRBJ2-2	.	TRBV4-1	TGCGCCAGCAGCCAAGTTCAGGGGAAAACCGGGGAGCTGTTTTTT	CASSQVQGKTGELFF
.	TRBJ1-5	.	TRBV9	TGTGCCAGCAGCGTCTCGGGGGCCCATCAGCCCCAGCATTTT	CASSVSGAHQPQHF
.	TRBJ2-5	.	TRBV27	TGTGCCAGCAGTTTATCGGGACGGTCCCAAGAGACCCAGTACTTC	CASSLSGRSQETQYF
.	TRBJ1-5	.	TRBV7-9	TGTGCCAGCTCGGAGATTAGCAATCAGCCCCAGCATTTT	CASSEISNQPQHF
.	TRBJ2-7	.	TRBV5-4	TGTGCCAGCGGTGGACCGAACACCTACGAGCAGTACTTC	CASGGPNTYEQYF
.	TRBJ1-6	.	TRBV3-1/TRBV3-2	TGTGCCAGCAGCCAAGATGTGGCGGACGGGGCAATTTCACCCCTCCACTTT	CASSQDVADGAISPLHF
TRBD1	TRBJ2-7	.	TRBV15	TGTGCCACCAGCAGAGATCCCAGGGGGCGCCTCGAGCAGTACTTC	CATSRDPRGRLEQYF
.	TRBJ1-3	.	TRBV6-1	TGTGCCAGCAGTGTATATAGGGGAGTCTCTGGAAACACCATATATTTT	CASSVYRGVSGNTIYF
.	TRBJ1-1	.	TRBV5-5	TGTGCCAGCAGCTTGCCCATCGGGGCGAGCACTGAAGCTTTCTTT	CASSLPIGASTEAFF
.	TRBJ2-7	.	TRBV6-5	TGTGCCAGCAGTTATGGGAACTTTGGCCCCTACGAGCAGTACTTC	CASSYGNFGPYEQYF
.	TRBJ1-1	.	TRBV5-1	TGCGCCAGCAGCTTAGGGGTGCCCACTGAAGCTTTCTTT	CASSLGVPTEAFF
TRBD2	TRBJ2-1	.	TRBV6-6	TGTGCCAGCAGCAGCGTCGGGGGGGGGTACAATGAGCAGTTCTTC	CASSSVGGGYNEQFF
TRBD1	TRBJ1-6	.	TRBV5-1	TGCGCCAGCAGCTTGGTGGACAGGGACCATTCACCCCTCCACTTT	CASSLVDRDHSPLHF
.	TRBJ1-1	.	TRBV19	TGTGCCAGTAGTATTTCCCTCGGGGTGTTTGAAGCTTTCTTT	CASSISLGVFEAFF
.	TRBJ2-3	once	TRBV27	TGTGCCAGCAGTTTGGGGGCTCCCGCGGGGGGCACAGATACGCAGTATTTT	CASSLGAPAGGTDTQYF
.	TRBJ1-5	.	TRBV6-2/TRBV6-3	TGTGCCAGCAGTTACTACGCTAGCAATCAGCCCCAGCATTTT	CASSYYASNQPQHF
TRBD2	TRBJ2-1	.	TRBV6-2/TRBV6-3	TGTGCCAGCAGACCTCTCGGACTAGCGGCAAACAATGAGCAGTTCTTC	CASRPLGLAANNEQFF
.	TRBJ2-3	.	TRBV6-5	TGTGCCAGCAGTCAGGGCAGGTACACAGATACGCAGTATTTT	CASSQGRYTDTQYF
TRBD1	TRBJ2-7	.	TRBV3-1/TRBV3-2	TGTGCCAGCCCGCAGGTCTTGACAGGGGGAACCTACGAGCAGTACTTC	CASPQVLTGGTYEQYF
.	TRBJ2-2	.	TRBV4-3	TGCGCCAGCAGAGGGAACAGGGTGGGAACCGGGGAGCTGTTTTTT	CASRGNRVGTGELFF
.	TRBJ2-7	.	TRBV7-6	TGTGCCAGCAGCTTGCCTCCAGAGAGCGGCGCCCACGAGCAGTACTTC	CASSLPPESGAHEQYF
TRBD1	TRBJ1-6	.	TRBV7-2	TGTGCCAGCAGCTCTATCCCCGGGACAGGGGCTTATAATTCACCCCTCCACTTT	CASSSIPGTGAYNSPLHF
.	TRBJ1-1	.	TRBV4-2	TGTGCCAGCAGCCAAGACGGGGTGACAGGCGGTACTGAAGCTTTCTTT	CASSQDGVTGGTEAFF
.	TRBJ2-7	.	TRBV5-6	TGTGCCAGCAGCTTATGGGTATACGAGCAGTACTTC	CASSLWVYEQYF
.	TRBJ2-3	.	TRBV5-4	TGTGCCAGCAGCTTCGACTGGGGAGTAGCAGATACGCAGTATTTT	CASSFDWGVADTQYF